These 5 T cell receptor beta chains came from one sample sequenced in a study of blood T cells in healthy people across ages. Primers used in a second PCR of roughly 6 to 11 cycles were a sample-barcoded 5' primer and a J-beta primer mix. TCRdb re-called the 5' RACE reads through MiXCR, storing one row per CDR3 protein. The data show over 1,500,000 distinct CDR3 sequences, less than 50% seen once. Sequences were obtained from blood. These receptors all come from a woman aged 35 to 49 in good health.

As for this clonotype: It may be a read error: a sequence one base away is much more abundant. The CDR3 sequence: CSASRDSGETQYF. In DNA form, the CDR3 reads TGCAGTGCCTCGCGGGACAGCGGAGAGACCCAGTACTTC. The chain is built from TRBV20-1 and TRBJ2-5; D may be TRBD1 (7 bases). The germline V gene encodes CDR1 DFQATT and CDR2 SNEGSKA (reference sequence). The V and J ends lost 6 bases and 4 bases respectively, with 15 bases between them. CDR3 length: 13 amino acids.

This clonotype was detected once. The V call is TRBV7-6, the J call TRBJ2-1, with TRBD2 identical over 13 bases. The CDR3 is 17 residues long. Germline values: CDR1 SGHVS, CDR2 FNYEAQ. Trimming removed 4 bases from V and 3 bases from J; junction bases left unmatched: 6. In DNA, the CDR3 is TGTGCCAGCAGCTCTACGGGACTAGCGGGGATCTACAATGAGCAGTTCTTC. Its protein product is CASSSTGLAGIYNEQFF.

In its sample, this clonotype was seen a few times. This rearrangement joins TRBV21-1 to TRBJ2-7. TRBV21-1 constitutes a pseudogene. The CDR3 is made up of 15 amino acids. CDR3 region: CASSRSGDRDYEQYF. The CDR3 region has the DNA TGTGCCAGCAGCAGGAGTGGAGATCGAGACTACGAGCAGTACTTC.

The CDR3, as DNA: TGCAGCGTTGAAGGGCCCAGGGACTCAAGCTCCTACGAGCAGTACTTC. Protein: CSVEGPRDSSSYEQYF. This chain connects TRBV29-1 to TRBJ2-7, with D possibly being TRBD2 (6 bases). V shed 1 base and J shed 0 bases, with 16 bases lying between them. The germline gives CDR1 SQVTM, CDR2 ANQGSEA. The CDR3 consists of 16 residues.

The gene calls are TRBV4-2 and TRBJ1-2, with a tentative D call TRBD1 (6 bases). V lost 0 bases and J 7 bases, leaving 15 bases between the germline ends. In germline, CDR1 is LGHNA, CDR2 YNFKEQ. The CDR3 runs to 15 residues. The CDR3 nucleotides are TGTGCCAGCAGCCAAGATGAGGGGGGGATACGTGGCTACACCTTC. This codes for CASSQDEGGIRGYTF.